These 23 T cell receptor beta chains were sequenced from one sample in a study of T cells in localized non-small cell lung cancer. Here immunoSEQ multiplex PCR was the method, and the copy in TCRdb shows in-frame clones only, minus some. The table includes 20,000 to 30,000 clones, about four fifths detected once. This specimen consisted of PBMCs, obtained before any cancer treatment. Receptors were obtained from a man aged 35 to 69 with stage II lung adenocarcinoma.

This clone was seen a single time. The J gene is TRBJ2-3, the V gene TRBV5-1; D gene unclear. Per germline, CDR1 SGHRS and CDR2 YFSETQ. Trimming removed 0 bases at V and 6 bases at J, with 11 bases between. The CDR3 has 14 residues. The DNA for the CDR3 is TGCGCCAGCAGCTTGGCGTTCTCCGGGGATACGCAGTATTTT. Its translation: CASSLAFSGDTQYF.

V is TRBV29-1 and J is TRBJ1-4; 9 nucleotides agree with TRBD1. This CDR3 has 14 amino acids. V lost 5 bases and J lost 5; bases outside the gene matches: 6. CDR1 is SQVTM and CDR2 is ANQGSEA in the germline V gene. The CDR3 DNA reads TGCAGCGTTCCCGCGACAGGGGGGAATGAAAAACTGTTTTTT. This codes for CSVPATGGNEKLFF.

The rearrangement links TRBV2 to TRBJ1-5, with unresolved D. Trimming left V 6 bases short and J 0 bases short, with 12 bases between. This CDR3 has 15 residues. The germline V gene has CDR1 SNHLY and CDR2 FYNNEI. This CDR3 reads CASRPTEDSNQPQHF. The CDR3 DNA is TGTGCCAGCAGGCCCACAGAAGATAGCAATCAGCCCCAGCATTTT.

The chain carries TRBV5-6 and TRBJ1-1; D ambiguous. Germline V gives CDR1 SGHDT, CDR2 YYEEEE. The CDR3 contains 12 residues. Trimming left V 6 bases short and J 1 base short, with 7 bases between. CDR3 nucleotides: TGTGCCAGCATCGGGCGGAACACTGAAGCTTTCTTT. Translated: CASIGRNTEAFF.

J is TRBJ1-3 and V is TRBV30; TRBD1 aligns across 7 bases. After removal of 2 bases from V and 3 bases from J, the junction contained 7 bases not matched to a gene. The CDR3 runs to 15 residues. Germline lookup yields CDR1 GTSNPN and CDR2 SVGIG (reference sequence). CDR3 protein: CAWSLAGGFGNTIYF. Written as DNA, the CDR3 is TGTGCCTGGAGTCTCGCAGGGGGATTTGGAAACACCATATATTTT. Variable domain in full (rest from reference TRBV30 and TRBJ1-3): SQTIHQWPATLVQPVGSPLSLECTVEGTSNPNLYWYRQAAGRGLQLLFYSVGIGQISSEVPQNLSASRPQDRQFILSSKKLLLSDSGFYLCAWSLAGGFGNTIYFGEGSWLTVV.

The genes are TRBV13 and TRBJ1-6; tentatively, D is TRBD1 (5 bases). CDR1 and CDR2 from the germline V gene are PRHDT and FYEKMQ (reference sequence). The CDR3 contains 16 residues. V shed 1 base and J shed 8 bases, with 15 bases lying between them. This CDR3 is CASSLEGTSRDSPLHF. CDR3 DNA: TGTGCCAGCAGCTTAGAGGGGACCTCGCGGGATTCACCCCTCCACTTT. Full variable domain (outside the CDR3, taken from reference TRBV13 and TRBJ1-6): AAGVIQSPRHLIKEKRETATLKCYPIPRHDTVYWYQQGPGQDPQFLISFYEKMQSDKGSIPDRFSAQQFSDYHSELNMSSLELGDSALYFCASSLEGTSRDSPLHFGNGTRLTVT.

The chain is built from TRBV7-9 and TRBJ1-2; no reliable D call. Germline values: CDR1 SEHNR, CDR2 FQNEAQ (reference sequence). Trimming removed 1 base from V and 4 bases from J, with 13 bases in between. The CDR3 runs 15 residues. Here the CDR3 reads CASSLVPNTGYGYTF. The CDR3 nucleotides are TGTGCCAGCAGCTTAGTTCCAAATACGGGCTATGGCTACACCTTC.

This chain connects TRBV5-6 to TRBJ2-7; D is ambiguous. Germline CDR1 is SGHDT and CDR2 is YYEEEE. V dropped 0 bases and J dropped 5 bases, with 15 bases sitting between them. There are 15 residues in the CDR3. The CDR3 loop is CASSLGTTLTHEQYF. The CDR3 DNA reads as TGTGCCAGCAGCTTGGGTACTACCCTGACCCACGAGCAGTACTTC.

The chain is built from TRBV7-9 and TRBJ1-2; D might be TRBD1 (6 bases). This CDR3 is 12 amino acids long. CDR1 SEHNR and CDR2 FQNEAQ come from the germline V gene (reference sequence). The germline V and J ends were trimmed by 1 base and 8 bases, with 8 bases remaining between them. The CDR3 protein is CASSLGGAGYTF. The CDR3 DNA is TGTGCCAGCAGCTTAGGGGGGGCCGGCTACACCTTC.

V gene TRBV12-5 combines with J gene TRBJ2-3; tentatively, D is TRBD2 (5 bases). Germline assignment: CDR1 LGHNT and CDR2 FRNRAP. The V end was cut by 9 bases, the J end by 0 bases, with 7 bases between. The CDR3 spans 12 residues. CDR3 sequence: CASGGSTDTQYF. The CDR3 bases are TGTGCTAGCGGCGGGAGCACAGATACGCAGTATTTT.

This sequence joins TRBV6-5 and TRBJ2-5; the D call may be TRBD1 or TRBD2 (7 bases each). Trimming cost V 2 bases and J 4 bases, with 14 bases left between them. The germline CDR1 and CDR2 sequences are MNHEY and SVGAGI. The CDR3 covers 15 residues. The CDR3 nucleotides read TGTGCCAGCAGTTACGGTCAGGGGGGGGCAGAGACCCAGTACTTC. Amino acid sequence: CASSYGQGGAETQYF.

This clone was counted once. V usage is TRBV29-1 and J usage is TRBJ1-1; 7 bases line up with TRBD1. The CDR3 is 15 amino acids. The V and J ends lost 6 bases and 2 bases, in that order; junction bases with no gene match: 12. CDR1 and CDR2 (germline): SQVTM, ANQGSEA. The CDR3 coding sequence is TGCAGCGTACCCTCTTCCGGGACAGCAAACACTGAAGCTTTCTTT. Translating gives CSVPSSGTANTEAFF.

The V call is TRBV4-1, the J call TRBJ1-2, with D possibly matching TRBD1 (6 bases). The CDR3 contains 15 residues. The germline V gene has CDR1 MGHRA and CDR2 YSYEKL. V lost 0 bases, J lost 4 bases, and 12 bases lay in between. The CDR3 DNA reads as TGCGCCAGCAGCCAAGAGAGGAGGGGGTTCTATGGCTACACCTTC. It yields the protein CASSQERRGFYGYTF.

V and J are TRBV5-1 and TRBJ2-1; TRBD2 matches 7 bases. This CDR3 is built from 18 residues. J was trimmed by 0 bases and V by 2 bases; bases with no gene match: 11. CDR1 and CDR2 from the germline V gene are SGHRS and YFSETQ. CDR3 residues: CASSFGISGSSSYNEQFF. The CDR3, as DNA: TGCGCCAGCAGCTTTGGTATTAGCGGGTCGAGCTCCTACAATGAGCAGTTCTTC.

This clone was observed once. V usage is TRBV7-3 and J usage is TRBJ2-1, with D possibly TRBD1 on 6 matching bases. The CDR3 is made up of 13 amino acids. CDR1 is SGHTA and CDR2 is FQGTGA in the germline V gene. Trimming left V 4 bases short and J 7 bases short, with 11 bases between. The CDR3 bases are TGTGCCAGCAGCTCCCAACAGGGAAATGAGCAGTTCTTC. It translates to CASSSQQGNEQFF.

The V call is TRBV11-2, the J call TRBJ1-1; weak D call: TRBD1 (5 bases). Trimming took 4 bases from V and 8 from J, leaving 14 bases between them. CDR3 size: 13 residues. Looked up from germline, CDR1 is SGHAT and CDR2 is FQNNGV. The CDR3, as DNA: TGTGCCAGCAGCTCTGGGGCAGAGTCGGAAGCTTTCTTT. Translation: CASSSGAESEAFF.

The rearrangement joins TRBV6-5 to TRBJ2-7; tentative D call: TRBD2 (5 bases). The germline gives CDR1 MNHEY, CDR2 SVGAGI. CDR3 length equals 13 residues. Trimming shortened V by 5 bases and J by 1 base, and 9 bases separated the two germline ends. The DNA of the CDR3 is TGTGCCAGCAGTGGGAGAGGTTCCTACGAGCAGTACTTC. Protein product: CASSGRGSYEQYF.

The gene calls are TRBV10-2 and TRBJ1-2, with TRBD1 identical over 9 bases. V shed 0 bases and J 10 bases; nucleotides not matched to a gene: 3. The CDR3 length is 13 residues. Germline V lookup: CDR1 WSHSY, CDR2 SAAADI. The CDR3 region is CASSESTGGVYTF. The CDR3 DNA reads TGCGCCAGCAGTGAGTCGACAGGGGGGGTCTACACCTTC.

CDR3: CASSSANTGELFF. The CDR3 bases are TGTGCCAGCAGCAGCGCGAACACCGGGGAGCTGTTTTTT. The rearrangement joins TRBV5-5 to TRBJ2-2, with D hard to call. Germline CDR1 SGHKS, CDR2 YYEKEE (reference sequence). This CDR3 spans 13 amino acids. Trimming removed 4 bases at V and 0 bases at J, with 4 bases between. The full variable domain, rest sourced from reference TRBV5-5 and TRBJ2-2, is DAGVTQSPTHLIKTRGQQVTLRCSPISGHKSVSWYQQVLGQGPQFIFQYYEKEERGRGNFPDRFSARQFPNYSSELNVNALLLGDSALYLCASSSANTGELFFGEGSRLTVL.

This sequence joins TRBV14 and TRBJ2-2; maybe TRBD1 (6 bases). V was shortened by 0 bases and J by 0 bases, with 8 bases between the two germline ends. This CDR3 has 16 residues. Germline V gene sequence: CDR1 SGHDN, CDR2 FVKESK. CDR3 bases: TGTGCCAGCAGCCAAGAAACAGGGTCGAACACCGGGGAGCTGTTTTTT. Encoded protein: CASSQETGSNTGELFF.

This clone was seen a handful of times. The V and J genes are TRBV6-1 and TRBJ1-5; perhaps TRBD1 as D (5 bases). This CDR3 has 14 residues. Trimming left V 1 base short and J 5 bases short, with 9 bases between. Germline-derived CDR1 and CDR2 are MNHNS and SASEGT. CDR3: CASSEGWGYQPQHF. The CDR3 DNA is TGTGCCAGCAGTGAAGGATGGGGGTATCAGCCCCAGCATTTT.

This clone was counted a single time. The chain combines TRBV4-1 with TRBJ1-4; tentative D call: TRBD1 (5 bases). V lost 1 base to trimming and J lost 8 bases, with 14 bases between them. Germline V lookup: CDR1 MGHRA, CDR2 YSYEKL. CDR3 length equals 15 residues. CDR3 sequence reads: CASSQVLGAGEKLFF. The CDR3 region has the DNA TGCGCCAGCAGCCAAGTGTTAGGGGCTGGGGAAAAACTGTTTTTT.

This clone was seen a single time. V gene TRBV29-1 combines with J gene TRBJ1-2; 11 bases align to TRBD1. The CDR3 extends over 12 amino acids. The germline V gene has CDR1 SQVTM and CDR2 ANQGSEA. J lost 8 bases, V lost 7 bases, and 6 bases had no gene match. CDR3 protein: CSARTGGRGYTF. CDR3 DNA sequence: TGCAGCGCCCGGACAGGGGGCAGGGGCTACACCTTC.